This TCR beta chain emerged from a study of graft-versus-host responses after intestinal transplantation. V dropped 4 bases and J dropped 8 bases, with 18 bases sitting between them. This CDR3 has 14 amino acids. The germline V gene encodes CDR1 SGDLS and CDR2 YYNGEE. Notes on this clone: Its target is not known.

Profiling relied on immunoSEQ multiplex PCR, and the TCRdb table lists in-frame clones only, not all of them. Of about 120,000 clones in the sample, 95% are singletons; the top ten hold more than 3%. The sequence was obtained from a human donor who received an intestinal transplant. Sequencing was performed on unstimulated CD8+ T cells sorted from spleen or lymph node cells, taken before intestinal transplant. This rearrangement joins TRBV9 to TRBJ1-2, with D possibly TRBD1 on 5 matching bases. The CDR3 DNA reads as TGTGCCAGCAGCTCCTCTGGCAGGGCGGGCGGCTACACCTTC. Encoded protein: CASSSSGRAGGYTF.